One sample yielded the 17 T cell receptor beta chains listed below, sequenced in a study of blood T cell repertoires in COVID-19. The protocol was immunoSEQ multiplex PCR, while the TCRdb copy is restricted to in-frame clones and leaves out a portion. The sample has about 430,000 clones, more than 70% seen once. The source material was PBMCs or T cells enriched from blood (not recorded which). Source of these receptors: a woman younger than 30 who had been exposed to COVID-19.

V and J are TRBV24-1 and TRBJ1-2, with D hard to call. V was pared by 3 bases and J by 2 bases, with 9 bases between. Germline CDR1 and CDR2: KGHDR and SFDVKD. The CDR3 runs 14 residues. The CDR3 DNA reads TGTGCCACCAGTGATCCGGCGGTCAACTATGGCTACACCTTC. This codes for CATSDPAVNYGYTF.

The chain's CDR3 is CASSLKAGGENTEAFF. CDR3 DNA: TGTGCCAGCAGCTTAAAGGCAGGGGGAGAGAACACTGAAGCTTTCTTT. The V call is TRBV7-9, the J call TRBJ1-1; 7 nucleotides match TRBD1. The J segment lost 1 base and the V segment lost 2 bases, leaving 7 bases of the junction unmatched. The CDR3 totals 16 residues. The germline CDR1 and CDR2 sequences are SEHNR and FQNEAQ (reference sequence).

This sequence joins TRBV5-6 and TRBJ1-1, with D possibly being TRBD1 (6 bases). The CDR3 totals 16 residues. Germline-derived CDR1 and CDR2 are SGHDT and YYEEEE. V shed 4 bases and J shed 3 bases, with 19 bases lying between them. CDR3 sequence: CASSVEGGDEDTEAFF. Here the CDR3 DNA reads TGTGCCAGCAGCGTGGAGGGGGGGGACGAGGACACTGAAGCTTTCTTT.

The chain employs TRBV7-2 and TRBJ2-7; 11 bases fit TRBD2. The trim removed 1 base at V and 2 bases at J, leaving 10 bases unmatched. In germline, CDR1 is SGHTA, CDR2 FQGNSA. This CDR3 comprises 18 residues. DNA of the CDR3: TGTGCCAGCAGCTTAGTTTATAGCGGGAGGGCCGGGACCTACGAGCAGTACTTC. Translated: CASSLVYSGRAGTYEQYF.

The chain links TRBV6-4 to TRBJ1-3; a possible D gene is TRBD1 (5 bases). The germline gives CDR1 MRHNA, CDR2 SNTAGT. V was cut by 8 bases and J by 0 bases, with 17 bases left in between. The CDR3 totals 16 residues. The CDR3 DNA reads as TGTGCCAGCGGATTTGACAGCCCCAGCTCTGGAAACACCATATATTTT. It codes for CASGFDSPSSGNTIYF.

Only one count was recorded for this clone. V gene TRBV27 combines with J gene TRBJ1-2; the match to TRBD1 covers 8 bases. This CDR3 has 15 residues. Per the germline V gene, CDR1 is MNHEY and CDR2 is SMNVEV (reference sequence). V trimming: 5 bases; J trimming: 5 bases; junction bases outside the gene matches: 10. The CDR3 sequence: CASSPRPGGEYGYTF. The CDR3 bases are TGTGCCAGCAGTCCCCGTCCAGGGGGCGAGTATGGCTACACCTTC.

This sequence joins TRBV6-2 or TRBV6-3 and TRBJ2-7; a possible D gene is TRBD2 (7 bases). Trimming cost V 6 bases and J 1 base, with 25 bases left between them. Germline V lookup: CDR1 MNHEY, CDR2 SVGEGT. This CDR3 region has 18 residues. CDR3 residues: CASSLRGVAGASSYEQYF. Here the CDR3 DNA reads TGTGCCAGCAGCCTTCGCGGGGTGGCGGGGGCGTCGTCCTACGAGCAGTACTTC.

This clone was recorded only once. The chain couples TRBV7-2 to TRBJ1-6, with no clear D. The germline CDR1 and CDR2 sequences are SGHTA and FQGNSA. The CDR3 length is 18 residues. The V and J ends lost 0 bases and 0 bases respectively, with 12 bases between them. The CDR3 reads CASSLARPGSSYNSPLHF. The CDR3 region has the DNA TGTGCCAGCAGCTTAGCGAGGCCGGGTAGCTCCTATAATTCACCCCTCCACTTT.

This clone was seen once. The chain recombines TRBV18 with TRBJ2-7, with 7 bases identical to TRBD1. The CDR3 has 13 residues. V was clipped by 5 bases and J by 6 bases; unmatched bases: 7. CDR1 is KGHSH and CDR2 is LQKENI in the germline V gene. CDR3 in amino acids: CASSSDRVGEQYF. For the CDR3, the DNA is TGTGCCAGCTCATCCGACAGGGTCGGCGAGCAGTACTTC.

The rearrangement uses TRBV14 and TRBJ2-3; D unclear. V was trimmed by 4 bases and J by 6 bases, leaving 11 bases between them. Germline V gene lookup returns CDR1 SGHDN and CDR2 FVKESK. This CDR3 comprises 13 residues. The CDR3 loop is CASSPTRLDTQYF. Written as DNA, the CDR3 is TGTGCCAGCAGCCCGACTCGCCTCGATACGCAGTATTTT.

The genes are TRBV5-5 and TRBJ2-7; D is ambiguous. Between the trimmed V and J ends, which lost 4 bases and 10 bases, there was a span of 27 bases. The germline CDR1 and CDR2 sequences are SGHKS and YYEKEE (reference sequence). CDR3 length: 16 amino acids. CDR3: CASSPPPSEAPIDQYF. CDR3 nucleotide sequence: TGTGCCAGCAGCCCTCCCCCCAGTGAGGCTCCTATTGATCAGTACTTC.

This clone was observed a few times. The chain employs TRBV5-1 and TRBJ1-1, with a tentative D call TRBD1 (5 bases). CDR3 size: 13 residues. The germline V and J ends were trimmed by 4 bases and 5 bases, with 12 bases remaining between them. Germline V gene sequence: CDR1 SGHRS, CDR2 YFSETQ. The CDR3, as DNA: TGCGCCAGCAGCCCCGGGGGTTGGACTGAAGCTTTCTTT. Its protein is CASSPGGWTEAFF.

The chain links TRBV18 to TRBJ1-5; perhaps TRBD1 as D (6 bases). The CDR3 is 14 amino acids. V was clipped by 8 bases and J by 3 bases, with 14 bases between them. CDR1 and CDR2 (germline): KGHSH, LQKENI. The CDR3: CASNLQGNNQPQHF. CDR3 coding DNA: TGTGCCAGCAACCTACAGGGAAACAATCAGCCCCAGCATTTT. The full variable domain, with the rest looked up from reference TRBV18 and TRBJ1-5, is NAGVMQNPRHLVRRRGQEARLRCSPMKGHSHVYWYRQLPEEGLKFMVYLQKENIIDESGMPKERFSAEFPKEGPSILRIQQVVRGDSAAYFCASNLQGNNQPQHFGDGTRLSIL.

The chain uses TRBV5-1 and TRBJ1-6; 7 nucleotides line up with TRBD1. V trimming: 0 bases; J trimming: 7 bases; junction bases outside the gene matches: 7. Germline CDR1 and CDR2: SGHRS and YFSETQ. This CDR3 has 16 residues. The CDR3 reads CASSLVGGAANSPLHF. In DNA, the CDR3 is TGCGCCAGCAGCTTGGTAGGGGGCGCAGCAAATTCACCCCTCCACTTT. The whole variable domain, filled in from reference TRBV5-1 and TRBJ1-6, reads KAGVTQTPRYLIKTRGQQVTLSCSPISGHRSVSWYQQTPGQGLQFLFEYFSETQRNKGNFPGRFSGRQFSNSRSEMNVSTLELGDSALYLCASSLVGGAANSPLHFGNGTRLTVT.

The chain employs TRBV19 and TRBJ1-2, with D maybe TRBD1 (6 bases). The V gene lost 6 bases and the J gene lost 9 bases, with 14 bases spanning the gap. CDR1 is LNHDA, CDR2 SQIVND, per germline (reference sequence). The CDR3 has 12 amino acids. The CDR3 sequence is CASSDRPSSYTF. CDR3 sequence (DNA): TGTGCCAGTAGCGACAGGCCCTCAAGCTACACCTTC.

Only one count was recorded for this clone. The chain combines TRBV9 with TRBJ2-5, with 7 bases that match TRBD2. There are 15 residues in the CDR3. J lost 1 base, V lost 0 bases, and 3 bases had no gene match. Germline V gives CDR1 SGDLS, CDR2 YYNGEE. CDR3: CASSVAGGTQETQYF. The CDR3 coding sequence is TGTGCCAGCAGCGTAGCCGGGGGGACCCAAGAGACCCAGTACTTC.

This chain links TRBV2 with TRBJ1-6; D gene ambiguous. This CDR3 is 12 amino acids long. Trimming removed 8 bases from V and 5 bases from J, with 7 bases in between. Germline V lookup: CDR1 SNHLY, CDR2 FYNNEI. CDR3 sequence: CASVPDNSPLHF. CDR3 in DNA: TGTGCCAGCGTCCCGGATAATTCACCCCTCCACTTT.